These 20 T cell receptor beta chains originate from one sample sequenced in a study of OX40 agonist ivuxolimab in advanced cancers. Some clones are missing from TCRdb's copy, which holds only in-frame ones; the method was immunoSEQ multiplex PCR. Among nearly 110,000 clones listed, around 93% were seen once. Material: CD4+ or CD8+ T cells sorted from blood, obtained in a trial of the OX40 agonist ivuxolimab. The source is an adult with an advanced solid tumor such as melanoma, head and neck, liver or kidney cancer.

V usage is TRBV7-8 and J usage is TRBJ2-5; a possible D gene is TRBD1 (6 bases). The V and J ends lost 0 bases and 1 base respectively, with 6 bases between them. The CDR3 contains 14 residues. Germline CDR1 reads SGHVS; CDR2 reads FQNEAQ. The chain's CDR3 is CASSLADSQETQYF. Here the CDR3 DNA reads TGTGCCAGCAGCTTAGCGGACAGCCAAGAGACCCAGTACTTC. The variable domain in full, completed from reference TRBV7-8 and TRBJ2-5, reads GAGVSQSPRYKVAKRGQDVALRCDPISGHVSLFWYQQALGQGPEFLTYFQNEAQLDKSGLPSDRFFAERPEGSVSTLKIQRTQQEDSAVYLCASSLADSQETQYFGPGTRLLVL.

This clone was detected only a few times. The rearrangement joins TRBV4-3 to TRBJ2-5, with 8 bases lining up with TRBD1. Trimming at V came to 1 base and at J to 2 bases, leaving 9 bases not matched to a gene. The CDR3 covers 17 residues. Germline values: CDR1 LGHNA, CDR2 YSLEER. The CDR3 spells CASSQALGTGAQETQYF. The CDR3 bases are TGCGCCAGCAGCCAAGCGCTGGGGACAGGAGCTCAAGAGACCCAGTACTTC.

This clone was found a few times. CDR3 DNA: TGTGCCAGCAGCTTGGGGGGCGGACTTCAGTGGGCTTTCTTT. Translated: CASSLGGGLQWAFF. This chain connects TRBV11-2 to TRBJ1-1; a weak D match, TRBD1 (6 bases). Germline CDR1 SGHAT, CDR2 FQNNGV. Trimming shortened V by 3 bases and J by 11 bases, and 19 bases separated the two germline ends. The CDR3 is 14 residues long.

The chain uses TRBV9 and TRBJ2-1; tentative D call: TRBD2 (6 bases). CDR1 and CDR2 from the germline V gene are SGDLS and YYNGEE. The CDR3 runs 17 residues. Deletions cut 4 bases from V and 3 bases from J, with 20 bases between. CDR3 in amino acids: CASSTRLETKGYNEQFF. Written as DNA, the CDR3 is TGTGCCAGCAGCACCAGACTAGAAACCAAGGGCTACAATGAGCAGTTCTTC.

V gene TRBV27 combines with J gene TRBJ2-1, with 8 bases matching TRBD1. CDR3 length: 15 residues. Looked up from germline, CDR1 is MNHEY and CDR2 is SMNVEV (reference sequence). V gave up 2 bases and J gave up 7 bases; unmatched junction bases: 7. The CDR3 region is CASSLRRQGWNEQFF. The CDR3 nucleotides read TGTGCCAGCAGTTTACGAAGACAGGGGTGGAATGAGCAGTTCTTC.

The count of this clone is one. This chain links TRBV6-4 with TRBJ1-5; unclear D gene. This CDR3 comprises 13 residues. Between the trimmed V and J ends, which lost 4 bases and 6 bases, there was a span of 10 bases. Germline V gene sequence: CDR1 MRHNA, CDR2 SNTAGT. As DNA, the CDR3 is TGTGCCAGCAGTGCAGAGGACGGTCAGCCCCAGCATTTT. It codes for CASSAEDGQPQHF.

CDR3 loop: CASSLKASSGLSGNTIYF. CDR3 nucleotides: TGTGCCAGCAGCTTAAAGGCCAGCAGCGGCCTCTCTGGAAACACCATATATTTT. The chain uses TRBV7-9 and TRBJ1-3; D gene ambiguous. Per germline, CDR1 SEHNR and CDR2 FQNEAQ (reference sequence). The CDR3 contains 18 residues. V was clipped by 2 bases and J by 0 bases, with 17 bases between them. Full variable domain (remainder filled in from reference TRBV7-9 and TRBJ1-3): DTGVSQNPRHKITKRGQNVTFRCDPISEHNRLYWYRQTLGQGPEFLTYFQNEAQLEKSRLLSDRFSAERPKGSFSTLEIQRTEQGDSAMYLCASSLKASSGLSGNTIYFGEGSWLTVV.

This clone was observed a single time. The chain uses TRBV7-9 and TRBJ2-5, with D hard to call. CDR1 and CDR2 (germline): SEHNR, FQNEAQ (reference sequence). CDR3 length equals 15 residues. The ends were cut back, 0 bases at V and 2 bases at J, with 10 bases in the middle. The CDR3 sequence is CASSLAPGIQETQYF. Here the CDR3 DNA reads TGTGCCAGCAGCTTAGCACCTGGCATTCAAGAGACCCAGTACTTC.

This rearrangement joins TRBV4-3 to TRBJ1-1, with D uncertain. Deletions cut 1 base from V and 9 bases from J, with 18 bases between. Germline V gives CDR1 LGHNA, CDR2 YSLEER. The CDR3 extends over 15 amino acids. The CDR3 here is CASSQGSAASSKAFF. DNA for the CDR3: TGCGCCAGCAGCCAAGGTTCCGCCGCCAGCTCCAAAGCTTTCTTT.

J is TRBJ2-2 and V is TRBV21-1; TRBD2, the table's D call, lacks a check against the DNA. TRBV21-1 is an annotated pseudogene. The CDR3 has 13 residues. CDR3 DNA: TGTGCCAGCAGCTTACTTGACACCGGGGAGCTGTTTTTT. Its translation is CASSLLDTGELFF.

This chain connects TRBV6-1 to TRBJ2-5; 7 bases agree with TRBD2. The CDR3 sequence is 15 residues long. In germline, CDR1 is MNHNS, CDR2 SASEGT. Trimming removed 3 bases from V and 4 bases from J; junction bases left unmatched: 8. The chain's CDR3 is CASSESWTRGETQYF. In DNA, the CDR3 is TGTGCCAGCAGTGAGTCCTGGACTAGGGGAGAGACCCAGTACTTC.

In this sample, this clone turned up once. V gene TRBV27 combines with J gene TRBJ2-1; 14 bases fit TRBD2. The CDR3 covers 15 residues. Unmatched junction bases numbered 5, after V lost 6 bases and J lost 7 bases. Germline CDR1 is MNHEY and CDR2 is SMNVEV (reference sequence). CDR3 amino acids: CASSLGLAGVNEQFF. The CDR3, as DNA: TGTGCCAGCAGCCTGGGACTAGCGGGAGTTAATGAGCAGTTCTTC.

This clone was recorded a few times. The chain links TRBV4-2 to TRBJ2-7; D is possibly TRBD1 (5 bases). CDR3 length: 19 residues. CDR1 LGHNA and CDR2 YNFKEQ come from the germline V gene. V was cut by 0 bases and J by 0 bases, with 21 bases left in between. The CDR3 here is CASSQDYARADAVSYEQYF. DNA for the CDR3: TGTGCCAGCAGCCAAGATTATGCCAGGGCCGACGCCGTCTCCTACGAGCAGTACTTC.

This chain uses TRBV5-6 with TRBJ1-1; D uncertain. The ends were cut back, 4 bases at V and 1 base at J, with 14 bases in the middle. Germline lookup yields CDR1 SGHDT and CDR2 YYEEEE. The CDR3 has 15 amino acids. In DNA form, the CDR3 reads TGTGCCAGCAGCGGCCGAGAAACGGGGAACACTGAAGCTTTCTTT. Translated: CASSGRETGNTEAFF.

The chain recombines TRBV6-5 with TRBJ2-7; TRBD1 might be the D (6 bases). Trimming pared 2 bases from V and 5 bases from J, leaving 16 bases between. The germline gives CDR1 MNHEY, CDR2 SVGAGI. CDR3 length equals 15 residues. In nucleotides, the CDR3 is TGTGCCAGCAGTTACCTTTACAGGGTAGAAGACGAGCAGTACTTC. Protein: CASSYLYRVEDEQYF.

The genes are TRBV7-8 and TRBJ2-5, with 14 bases lining up with TRBD2. The V and J ends lost 2 bases and 5 bases, in that order; junction bases with no gene match: 7. The germline gives CDR1 SGHVS, CDR2 FQNEAQ. The CDR3 length is 17 residues. CDR3 DNA: TGTGCCAGCAGCTTACTATCGGGACTAGCGGGAGAGGAGACCCAGTACTTC. Its translation is CASSLLSGLAGEETQYF.

This chain uses TRBV19 with TRBJ2-6; D gene unclear. Germline V gene sequence: CDR1 LNHDA, CDR2 SQIVND (reference sequence). CDR3 size: 15 residues. Trimming shortened V by 1 base and J by 0 bases, and 4 bases separated the two germline ends. CDR3 coding DNA: TGTGCCAGTAGTATAGGCCTCTCTGGGGCCAACGTCCTGACTTTC. This codes for CASSIGLSGANVLTF.

The chain employs TRBV29-1 and TRBJ2-5; maybe TRBD1 (6 bases). There are 13 residues in the CDR3. V was shortened by 7 bases and J by 5 bases, with 17 bases between the two germline ends. In germline, CDR1 is SQVTM, CDR2 ANQGSEA. The CDR3 reads CSGGPGSEETQYF. The CDR3 bases are TGCAGCGGGGGGCCAGGGTCTGAGGAGACCCAGTACTTC.

Only one count was recorded for this clone. CDR3: CASSWGAGANQPQHF. CDR3 nucleotides: TGTGCCAGCAGTTGGGGGGCAGGGGCCAATCAGCCCCAGCATTTT. The genes are TRBV5-6 and TRBJ1-5; D possibly corresponds to TRBD1 (6 bases). The CDR3 runs 15 residues. Trimming cost V 5 bases and J 3 bases, with 15 bases left between them. Germline CDR1 and CDR2: SGHDT and YYEEEE. Based on the CDR3 plus reference TRBV5-6 and TRBJ1-5, the full variable domain is DAGVTQSPTHLIKTRGQQVTLRCSPKSGHDTVSWYQQALGQGPQFIFQYYEEEERQRGNFPDRFSGHQFPNYSSELNVNALLLGDSALYLCASSWGAGANQPQHFGDGTRLSIL.

As DNA, the CDR3 is TGTGCCAGCAGTTCCGCCGGGACAGTTGACACAGATACGCAGTATTTT. Its translation: CASSSAGTVDTDTQYF. The chain has TRBV28 and TRBJ2-3; TRBD1 matches 7 bases. Unmatched junction bases numbered 9, after V lost 4 bases and J lost 2 bases. This CDR3 comprises 16 residues. Germline loops: CDR1 MDHEN, CDR2 SYDVKM.